These 5 T cell receptor beta chains were all obtained from the same sample, sequenced in a study of OX40 agonist ivuxolimab in advanced cancers. TCRdb keeps only in-frame clones here, not all; method: immunoSEQ multiplex PCR. The repertoire has around 84,000 clones, over 85% of them found once; the top ten carry more than 9.5%. Sequences were derived from CD4+ or CD8+ T cells sorted from blood, sampled in a trial of the OX40 agonist ivuxolimab. Receptors were obtained from an adult with an advanced solid tumor such as melanoma, head and neck, liver or kidney cancer.

The chain employs TRBV29-1 and TRBJ2-3; 8 bases fit TRBD2. Germline V gene data show CDR1 as SQVTM and CDR2 as ANQGSEA. The junction had 6 bases not matched to a gene; V was cut back by 3 bases and J by 1 base. The length of the CDR3 is 15 residues. The CDR3 nucleotides are TGCAGCGTTGACCCGGGGGGGCCGGGCACAGATACGCAGTATTTT. Translation: CSVDPGGPGTDTQYF.

This clone occurred once. The V call is TRBV6-5, the J call TRBJ2-3; D perhaps matches TRBD2 (6 bases). Germline CDR1 MNHEY, CDR2 SVGAGI. CDR3 length: 14 amino acids. V shed 6 bases and J shed 1 base, with 11 bases lying between them. The CDR3 loop reads CASSNTGGTDTQYF. CDR3 coding DNA: TGTGCCAGCAGCAACACGGGGGGCACAGATACGCAGTATTTT.

Comments on this clone: A single base is all that separates this from a far larger clone, so a read error is likely. Other DNA sequences of this sample code for an identical CDR3. The chain combines TRBV7-2 with TRBJ2-1; the match to TRBD1 covers 7 bases. The germline V gene has CDR1 SGHTA and CDR2 FQGNSA. Losses at the gene ends were 5 bases for V and 2 bases for J; bases not matched to a gene: 9. The length of the CDR3 is 16 residues. CDR3 sequence reads: CASSQDRQGAYNEQFF. The DNA for the CDR3 is TGTGCCAGCAGCCAAGATAGGCAGGGGGCCTACAATGAGCAGTTCTTC.

V is TRBV7-3 and J is TRBJ2-3; D is undetermined. V lost 5 bases, J lost 4 bases, and 16 bases lay in between. The germline gives CDR1 SGHTA, CDR2 FQGTGA. The CDR3 sequence is 15 residues long. The CDR3, as DNA: TGTGCCAGCAGCCCCACACCAGATGGGGCAGATACGCAGTATTTT. Encoded protein: CASSPTPDGADTQYF.

V and J are TRBV7-3 and TRBJ2-2; 7 bases fit TRBD2. Germline lookup yields CDR1 SGHTA and CDR2 FQGTGA. The CDR3 length is 13 residues. V was clipped by 8 bases and J by 4 bases; unmatched bases: 4. CDR3 sequence: CASGAGATGELFF. CDR3 in DNA: TGTGCCAGCGGGGCGGGAGCCACCGGGGAGCTGTTTTTT.